This is a list of T cell receptor beta chains from one sample in a study of blood T cell repertoires in COVID-19. The protocol was immunoSEQ multiplex PCR, while the TCRdb copy is restricted to in-frame clones and leaves out a portion. The top ten hold 8% to 10% of the sample, which has 150,000 to 200,000 clones, 80% to 90% seen once. Sample: peripheral blood. The origin of the receptors is a man aged 60 to 69 with acute or convalescent COVID-19. Each CDR3 is given with its conserved first and last residue. Fields, in order: D gene, clone size, J gene, V gene, CDR3 DNA, CDR3 protein. D genes are given only for firm matches. Size is stated for part of the rows, as once, few or many counts, or as a class when the clone is expanded.

- - TRBJ2-1 TRBV4-1 TGCGCCAGCAGCCACATGGGGGGTTCGTCCTACAATGAGCAGTTCTTC CASSHMGGSSYNEQFF
TRBD2 - TRBJ2-7 TRBV4-2 TGTGCCAGCAGCCAAGATCGCGTGGTAGCGGGAGACGAGCAGTACTTC CASSQDRVVAGDEQYF
- once TRBJ2-1 TRBV2 TGTGCCAGCAGCCAACTGGGGGGGGCTGGGAATGAGCAGTTCTTC CASSQLGGAGNEQFF
TRBD1 - TRBJ2-7 TRBV20-1 TGCAGTGCTAGTCCAACGACAGGGGGCATCTACGAGCAGTACTTC CSASPTTGGIYEQYF
TRBD2 - TRBJ2-1 TRBV9 TGTGCCAGCAGCGCCAGACACCGAAAAATTAGCGGGAGGTTTCAGGACAATGAGCAGTTCTTC CASSARHRKISGRFQDNEQFF
- few TRBJ1-4 TRBV14 TGTGCCAGCAGCCAAGAATTGCGGGCTAATGAAAAACTGTTTTTT CASSQELRANEKLFF
- - TRBJ2-2 TRBV11-2 TGTGCCAGCAGCTGGGGCCTGAACACCGGGGAGCTGTTTTTT CASSWGLNTGELFF
TRBD2 - TRBJ2-1 TRBV7-9 TGTGCCAGCAGCTTCGGGACTAGCGACAATGAGCAGTTCTTC CASSFGTSDNEQFF
- - TRBJ1-3 TRBV28 TGTGCCAGCCGTCGCGGGGGACGGGGAAACACCATATATTTT CASRRGGRGNTIYF
- - TRBJ2-1 TRBV2 TGTGCCAGCACTCAGGAGGCAACATACAATGAGCAGTTCTTC CASTQEATYNEQFF
TRBD1 - TRBJ1-1 TRBV28 TGTGCCAGCAGTCCAAACAGGGGACTCCACACTGAAGCTTTCTTT CASSPNRGLHTEAFF
TRBD1 - TRBJ1-1 TRBV7-6 TGTGCCAGCAGCTTACGACAGGGAGGTTCGAACACTGAAGCTTTCTTT CASSLRQGGSNTEAFF
- - TRBJ2-4 TRBV30 TGTGCCTGGAGTGTAGGGGGGGCGGCAAACATTCAGTACTTC CAWSVGGAANIQYF
- - TRBJ2-7 TRBV7-3 TGTGCCAGCAGCTCCGGGGGGCTGTACGAGCAGTACTTC CASSSGGLYEQYF
TRBD1 - TRBJ1-1 TRBV5-1 TGCGCCAGCAGCTCGGGACAGTACACTGAAGCTTTCTTT CASSSGQYTEAFF
TRBD1 - TRBJ1-2 TRBV7-8 TGTGCCAGCAGCCCCGGGACAGGGGGCGCGGAGGGCTACACCTTC CASSPGTGGAEGYTF
TRBD1 - TRBJ1-6 TRBV25-1 TGTGCCGTATATTCCGGGACAGGCGATTCACCCCTCCACTTT CAVYSGTGDSPLHF
TRBD1 - TRBJ1-1 TRBV12-3/TRBV12-4 TGTGCCAGCGGGGGACAGGGCTACACTGAAGCTTTCTTT CASGGQGYTEAFF
- - TRBJ1-5 TRBV19 TGTGCCAGTAGTGTCCGGGAGTCGCCCCAGCATTTT CASSVRESPQHF
- - TRBJ2-5 TRBV18 TGTGCCAGCTCACCCACTGCCTTAGAAGAGACCCAGTACTTC CASSPTALEETQYF
TRBD1 - TRBJ1-3 TRBV5-1 TGCGCCAGCAGCTCCAGGGGGCCCGGAAACACCATATATTTT CASSSRGPGNTIYF
- - TRBJ1-2 TRBV30 TGTGCCTGGATACGTACCGGGGCGGGGGGCTACACCTTC CAWIRTGAGGYTF
TRBD1 - TRBJ2-2 TRBV7-6 TGTGCCAGCAGCACCAGACAGGGGAACACCGGGGAGCTGTTTTTT CASSTRQGNTGELFF
TRBD1 - TRBJ1-3 TRBV4-1 TGCGCCAGCAGCCAAGATGACAGGGGGCTCTCGGACACCATATATTTT CASSQDDRGLSDTIYF
- - TRBJ1-6 TRBV30 TGTGCCTGGAGTGCGGGGAGAGGGAGGAATTCACCCCTCCACTTT CAWSAGRGRNSPLHF
TRBD1 - TRBJ1-2 TRBV2 TGTGCCAGCAGTGAAAGGGCAGGGGGCGCATATGGCTACACCTTC CASSERAGGAYGYTF
- - TRBJ2-2 TRBV5-1 TGCGCCAGCAGCGTTAACGTACCCCGGGAGTTCGGGGAGCTGTTTTTT CASSVNVPREFGELFF
TRBD1 - TRBJ1-5 TRBV7-3 TGTGCCTGGCTTAATCCGGGACAGCACAGGAAGCCCCAGCATTTT CAWLNPGQHRKPQHF
TRBD2 - TRBJ2-1 TRBV9 TGTGCCAGCAGTCCCGCCGGGCTAGCGGGAGGGATTGAGCAGTTCTTC CASSPAGLAGGIEQFF
TRBD1 few TRBJ1-2 TRBV11-2 TGTGCCAGCAGCTTTTCCGGGACAGGATTATATGGCTACACCTTC CASSFSGTGLYGYTF
- few TRBJ1-5 TRBV6-2/TRBV6-3 TGTGCCAGCAGCACTAGGACTTTTCCCCAGCATTTT CASSTRTFPQHF
TRBD1 - TRBJ1-1 TRBV4-2 TGTGCCAGCAGCCCCGGGACAGGGGGACGAAACCCTGAAGCTTTCTTT CASSPGTGGRNPEAFF
TRBD1 - TRBJ1-2 TRBV4-2 TGTGCCAGCAGCCAACGGGACAGAGCTAACTATGGCTACACCTTC CASSQRDRANYGYTF
- few TRBJ2-3 TRBV25-1 TGTGCCAGCAGTGGCCAGGGCACCCGAGCAGATACGCAGTATTTT CASSGQGTRADTQYF
TRBD1 - TRBJ2-5 TRBV28 TGTGCCAGCAGTTCCCGGACAGGGGCAAGCCCTACCTATGAGACCCAGTACTTC CASSSRTGASPTYETQYF
TRBD2 - TRBJ2-5 TRBV11-2 TGTGCCAGCAGCTTTAGCGGGACGGAGACCCAGTACTTC CASSFSGTETQYF
- - TRBJ2-7 TRBV7-2 TGTGCCAGCAGCTCCCCTTGGGGGGGGCGTTACGAGCAGTACTTC CASSSPWGGRYEQYF
TRBD1 - TRBJ1-5 TRBV6-5 TGTGCCAGCAGCGGACAGGGGTTAGTTAGGCCCCAGCATTTT CASSGQGLVRPQHF
- - TRBJ1-1 TRBV27 TGTGCCAGCAGTTTAGGGCCAAGCTGGACTGAAGCTTTCTTT CASSLGPSWTEAFF
TRBD1 - TRBJ1-4 TRBV3-1/TRBV3-2 TGTGCCAGCAGCCCCCGCCCGGGACAGACACTTAATGAAAAACTGTTTTTT CASSPRPGQTLNEKLFF
TRBD2 - TRBJ2-5 TRBV11-2 TGTGCCAGCAGCTCAGGGGGACTAGCGGGGCTACAAGAGACCCAGTACTTC CASSSGGLAGLQETQYF